Here is one T cell receptor beta chain with its context. One end of the junction does not line up with germline, which may come from a read error. The length of the CDR3 is 15 residues. Germline V gene sequence: CDR1 KGHDR, CDR2 SFDVKD. The data originate from a study of T-cell reconstitution after alpha-beta-depleted transplantation in children. The library targeted TCRbeta and was prepared with unique molecular identifiers. TCRdb reanalysed the PCR reads using MiXCR and keeps one entry per CDR3 protein. The table records over 400,000 distinct CDR3 sequences, roughly 44% of them present only once. The TCR comes from a girl between 2 and 10 years old with aplastic anemia, due to receive a stem cell transplant. The sequencing here drew on PBMCs, taken before TCRalphabeta/CD19-depleted stem cell transplant. V is TRBV24-1 and J is TRBJ2-6; no firm D call. The DNA of the CDR3 is TGTTCCACCAGTGATTATGGCTCTGGGGCCAACGTCCTGACTTTC. Protein product: CSTSDYGSGANVLTF.